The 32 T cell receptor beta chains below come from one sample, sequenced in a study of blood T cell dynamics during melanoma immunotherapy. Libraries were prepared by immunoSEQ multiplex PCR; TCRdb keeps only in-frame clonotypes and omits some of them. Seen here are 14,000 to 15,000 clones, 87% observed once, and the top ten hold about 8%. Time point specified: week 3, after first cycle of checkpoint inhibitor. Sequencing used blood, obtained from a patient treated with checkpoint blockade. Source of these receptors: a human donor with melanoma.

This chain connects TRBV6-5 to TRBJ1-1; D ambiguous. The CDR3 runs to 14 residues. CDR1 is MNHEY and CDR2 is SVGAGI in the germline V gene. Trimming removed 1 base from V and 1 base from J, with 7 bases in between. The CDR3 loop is CASSYLSRNTEAFF. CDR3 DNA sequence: TGTGCCAGCAGTTACTTATCCAGGAACACTGAAGCTTTCTTT.

The DNA for the CDR3 is TGTGCCAGCAGCTTAGCAGGCCTAGCGGGAGTCCCAGAGACCCAGTACTTC. It encodes CASSLAGLAGVPETQYF. This rearrangement joins TRBV7-2 to TRBJ2-5; 10 bases agree with TRBD2. Per the germline V gene, CDR1 is SGHTA and CDR2 is FQGNSA. With 0 bases clipped from V and 4 bases from J, the junction kept 8 bases outside the gene matches. The CDR3 has 17 amino acids. The entire variable domain, with the rest obtained from reference TRBV7-2 and TRBJ2-5, is as follows: GAGVSQSPSNKVTEKGKDVELRCDPISGHTALYWYRQSLGQGLEFLIYFQGNSAPDKSGLPSDRFSAERTGGSVSTLTIQRTQQEDSAVYLCASSLAGLAGVPETQYFGPGTRLLVL.

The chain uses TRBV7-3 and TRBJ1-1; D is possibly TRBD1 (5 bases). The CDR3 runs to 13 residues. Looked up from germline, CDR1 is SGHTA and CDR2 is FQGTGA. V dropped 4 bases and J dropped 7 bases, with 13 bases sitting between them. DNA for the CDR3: TGTGCCAGCAGCTCCCATCAGGGCGGTGAAGCTTTCTTT. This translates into CASSSHQGGEAFF.

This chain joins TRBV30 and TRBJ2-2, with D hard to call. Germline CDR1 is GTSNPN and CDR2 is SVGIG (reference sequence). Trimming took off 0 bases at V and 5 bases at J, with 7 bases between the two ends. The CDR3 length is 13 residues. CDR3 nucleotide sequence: TGTGCCTGGAGTGTAATCCCGACCGGGGAGCTGTTTTTT. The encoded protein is CAWSVIPTGELFF. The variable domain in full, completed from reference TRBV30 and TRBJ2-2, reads SQTIHQWPATLVQPVGSPLSLECTVEGTSNPNLYWYRQAAGRGLQLLFYSVGIGQISSEVPQNLSASRPQDRQFILSSKKLLLSDSGFYLCAWSVIPTGELFFGEGSRLTVL.

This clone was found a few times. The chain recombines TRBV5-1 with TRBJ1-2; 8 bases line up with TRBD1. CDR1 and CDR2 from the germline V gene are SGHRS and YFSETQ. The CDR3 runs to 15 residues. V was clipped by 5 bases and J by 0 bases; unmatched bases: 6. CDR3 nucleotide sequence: TGCGCCAGCAGAGAAACAGGGGGTTCTAACTATGGCTACACCTTC. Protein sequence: CASRETGGSNYGYTF.

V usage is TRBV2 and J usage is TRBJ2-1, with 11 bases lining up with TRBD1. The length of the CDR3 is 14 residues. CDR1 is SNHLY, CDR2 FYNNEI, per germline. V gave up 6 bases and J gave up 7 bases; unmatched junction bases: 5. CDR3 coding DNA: TGTGCCAGCAGCGGTGGACAGGGGGCAAATGAGCAGTTCTTC. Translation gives CASSGGQGANEQFF.

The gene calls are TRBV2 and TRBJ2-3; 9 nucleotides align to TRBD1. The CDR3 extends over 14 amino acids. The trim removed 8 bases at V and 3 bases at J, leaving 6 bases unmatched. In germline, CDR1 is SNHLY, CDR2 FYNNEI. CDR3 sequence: CASAGTGRTDTQYF. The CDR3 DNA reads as TGTGCCAGCGCCGGGACAGGGAGGACAGATACGCAGTATTTT.

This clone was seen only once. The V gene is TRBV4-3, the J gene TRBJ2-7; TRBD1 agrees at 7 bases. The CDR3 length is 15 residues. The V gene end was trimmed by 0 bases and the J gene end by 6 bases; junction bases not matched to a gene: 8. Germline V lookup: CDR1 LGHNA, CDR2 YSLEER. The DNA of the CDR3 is TGCGCCAGCAGCCAAGATCCGGGCAGGGACAGCGAGCAGTACTTC. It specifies CASSQDPGRDSEQYF.

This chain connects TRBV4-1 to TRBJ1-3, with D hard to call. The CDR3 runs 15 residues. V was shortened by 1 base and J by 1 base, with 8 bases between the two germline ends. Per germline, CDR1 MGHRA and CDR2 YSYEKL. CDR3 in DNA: TGCGCCAGCAGCCAAGTGCTAGGGTCTGGAAACACCATATATTTT. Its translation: CASSQVLGSGNTIYF.

This chain's CDR3 is CASSQGQALSQFF. The CDR3 bases are TGCGCCAGCAGCCAAGGACAAGCCCTGTCGCAGTTCTTC. The chain links TRBV4-3 to TRBJ2-1; D is ambiguous. This CDR3 has 13 residues. V lost 1 base and J 12 bases, leaving 13 bases between the germline ends. Germline CDR1 reads LGHNA; CDR2 reads YSLEER.

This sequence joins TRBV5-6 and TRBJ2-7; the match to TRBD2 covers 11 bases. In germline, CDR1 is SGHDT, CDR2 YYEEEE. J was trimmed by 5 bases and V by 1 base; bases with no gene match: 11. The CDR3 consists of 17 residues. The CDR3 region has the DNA TGTGCCAGCAGCTTGATAGAGACTAGCGGGAATTATGACGAGCAGTACTTC. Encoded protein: CASSLIETSGNYDEQYF.

The DNA for the CDR3 is TGCGCCAGCAGCCAAGCCGCGGGACAAAGGGAGACCCAGTACTTC. Amino acid sequence: CASSQAAGQRETQYF. This chain connects TRBV4-3 to TRBJ2-5; D is tentatively TRBD1 or TRBD2 (6 bases each). The CDR3 covers 15 residues. In germline, CDR1 is LGHNA, CDR2 YSLEER. Trimming took 1 base from V and 5 from J, leaving 14 bases between them.

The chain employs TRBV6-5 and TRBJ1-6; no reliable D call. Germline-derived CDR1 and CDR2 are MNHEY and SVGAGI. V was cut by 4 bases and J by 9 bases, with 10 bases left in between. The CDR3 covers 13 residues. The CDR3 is CASSSVDPSPLHF. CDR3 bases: TGTGCCAGCAGTTCCGTAGACCCTTCACCCCTCCACTTT.

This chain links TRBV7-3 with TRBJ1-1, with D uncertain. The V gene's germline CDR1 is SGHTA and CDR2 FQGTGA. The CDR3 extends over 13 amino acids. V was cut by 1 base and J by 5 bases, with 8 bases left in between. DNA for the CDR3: TGTGCCAGCAGCTTAAAGGAAGGGACTGAAGCTTTCTTT. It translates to CASSLKEGTEAFF.

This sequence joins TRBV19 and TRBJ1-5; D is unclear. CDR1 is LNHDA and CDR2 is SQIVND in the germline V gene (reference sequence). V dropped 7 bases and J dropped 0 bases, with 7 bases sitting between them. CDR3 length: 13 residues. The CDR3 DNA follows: TGTGCCAGTACAGAATATAGCAATCAGCCCCAGCATTTT. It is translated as CASTEYSNQPQHF.

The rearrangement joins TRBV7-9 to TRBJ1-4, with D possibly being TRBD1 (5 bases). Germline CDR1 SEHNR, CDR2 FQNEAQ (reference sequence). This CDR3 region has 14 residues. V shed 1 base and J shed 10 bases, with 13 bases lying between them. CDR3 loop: CASSLDPEGRKLFF. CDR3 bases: TGTGCCAGCAGCTTAGACCCGGAGGGGAGAAAACTGTTTTTT.

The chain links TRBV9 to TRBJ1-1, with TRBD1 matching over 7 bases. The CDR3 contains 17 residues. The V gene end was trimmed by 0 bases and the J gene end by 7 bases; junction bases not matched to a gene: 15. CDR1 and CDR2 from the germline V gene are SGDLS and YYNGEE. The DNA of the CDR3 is TGTGCCAGCAGCGTAGGAAGCACATACAGGGGCCGTGGTGAAGCTTTCTTT. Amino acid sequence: CASSVGSTYRGRGEAFF.

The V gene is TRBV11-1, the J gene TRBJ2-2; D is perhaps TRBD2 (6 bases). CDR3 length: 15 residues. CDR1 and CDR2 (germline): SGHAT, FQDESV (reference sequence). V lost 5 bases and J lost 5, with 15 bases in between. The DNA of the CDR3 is TGTGCCAGCAGCCTCAGACTAGTGGAGACCGGGGAGCTGTTTTTT. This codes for CASSLRLVETGELFF.

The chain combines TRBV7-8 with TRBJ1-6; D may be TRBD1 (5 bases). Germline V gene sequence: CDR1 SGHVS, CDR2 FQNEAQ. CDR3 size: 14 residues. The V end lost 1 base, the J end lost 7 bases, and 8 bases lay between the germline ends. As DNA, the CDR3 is TGTGCCAGCAGCTTAGGACAGCTAAATTCACCCCTCCACTTT. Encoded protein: CASSLGQLNSPLHF.

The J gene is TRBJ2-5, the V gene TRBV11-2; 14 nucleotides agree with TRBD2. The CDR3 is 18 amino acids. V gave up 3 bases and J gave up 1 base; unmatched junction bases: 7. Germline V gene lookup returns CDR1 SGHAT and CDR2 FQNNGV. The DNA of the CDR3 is TGTGCCAGCAGCTTTGGGACTAGCGGGAGCGTGGGCCAAGAGACCCAGTACTTC. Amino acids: CASSFGTSGSVGQETQYF.

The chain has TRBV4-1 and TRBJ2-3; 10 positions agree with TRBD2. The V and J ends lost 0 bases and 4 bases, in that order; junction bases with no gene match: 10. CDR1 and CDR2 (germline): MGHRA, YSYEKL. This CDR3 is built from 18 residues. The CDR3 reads CASSQDPSSSGRADTQYF. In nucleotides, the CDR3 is TGCGCCAGCAGCCAAGATCCCTCCTCTAGCGGGAGAGCAGATACGCAGTATTTT.

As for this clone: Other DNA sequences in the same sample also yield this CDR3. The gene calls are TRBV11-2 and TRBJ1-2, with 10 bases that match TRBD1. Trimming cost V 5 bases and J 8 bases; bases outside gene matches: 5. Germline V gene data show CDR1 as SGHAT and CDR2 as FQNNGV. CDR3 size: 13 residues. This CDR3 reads CASSTGTGDGYTF. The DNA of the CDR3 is TGTGCCAGCAGCACCGGGACAGGGGACGGCTACACCTTC.

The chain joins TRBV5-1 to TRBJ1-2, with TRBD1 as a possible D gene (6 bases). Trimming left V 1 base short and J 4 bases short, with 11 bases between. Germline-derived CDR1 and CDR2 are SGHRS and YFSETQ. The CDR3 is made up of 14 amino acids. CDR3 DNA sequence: TGCGCCAGCAGCTTGACGGACAGTCTCTATGGCTACACCTTC. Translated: CASSLTDSLYGYTF.

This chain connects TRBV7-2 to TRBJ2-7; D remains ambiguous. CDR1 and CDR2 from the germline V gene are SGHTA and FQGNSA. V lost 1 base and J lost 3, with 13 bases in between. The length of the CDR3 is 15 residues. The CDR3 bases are TGTGCCAGCAGCTTAGTTCCCGCGGACCGCTACGAGCAGTACTTC. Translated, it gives CASSLVPADRYEQYF.

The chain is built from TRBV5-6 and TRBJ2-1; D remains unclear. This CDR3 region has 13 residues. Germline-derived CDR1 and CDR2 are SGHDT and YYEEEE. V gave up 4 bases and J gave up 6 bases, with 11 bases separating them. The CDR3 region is CASSDRTRNEQFF. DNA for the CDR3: TGTGCCAGCAGCGACCGCACACGCAATGAGCAGTTCTTC.

The CDR3 spells CASSGTENTGELFF. CDR3 coding DNA: TGTGCCAGCAGCGGGACAGAGAACACCGGGGAGCTGTTTTTT. This rearrangement joins TRBV6-6 to TRBJ2-2, with 7 bases aligning to TRBD1. From germline, CDR1 is MNHNY and CDR2 SVGAGI (reference sequence). V lost 6 bases and J lost 1; bases outside the gene matches: 2. The CDR3 contains 14 residues.

CDR3 residues: CASKKLADRGKDYGYTF. For the CDR3, the DNA is TGTGCCAGCAAAAAATTGGCCGACAGGGGGAAGGACTATGGCTACACCTTC. V is TRBV28 and J is TRBJ1-2; 9 positions match TRBD1. From germline, CDR1 is MDHEN and CDR2 SYDVKM. The ends lost 7 bases at V and 3 bases at J; junction bases unmatched: 15. The CDR3 has 17 residues.

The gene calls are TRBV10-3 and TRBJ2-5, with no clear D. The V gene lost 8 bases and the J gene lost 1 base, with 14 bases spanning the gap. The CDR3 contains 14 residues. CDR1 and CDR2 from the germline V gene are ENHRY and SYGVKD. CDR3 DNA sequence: TGTGCCATCTCCACGGAGCTCATCCAAGAGACCCAGTACTTC. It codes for CAISTELIQETQYF.

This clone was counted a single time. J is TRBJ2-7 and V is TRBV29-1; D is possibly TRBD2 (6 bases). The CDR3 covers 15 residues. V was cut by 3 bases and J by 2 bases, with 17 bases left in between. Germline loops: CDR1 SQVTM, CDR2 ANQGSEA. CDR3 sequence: CSVERGSGGAYEQYF. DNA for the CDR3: TGCAGCGTTGAGCGTGGTAGCGGAGGGGCCTACGAGCAGTACTTC.

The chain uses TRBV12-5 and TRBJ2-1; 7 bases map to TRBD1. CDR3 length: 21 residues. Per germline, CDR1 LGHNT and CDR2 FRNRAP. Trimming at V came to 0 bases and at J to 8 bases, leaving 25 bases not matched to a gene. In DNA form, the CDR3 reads TGTGCTAGTGGTTTGGTAACGTCTCGTGGAGGCGCAGGGGGAAAGGAATATGAGCAGTTCTTC. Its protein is CASGLVTSRGGAGGKEYEQFF. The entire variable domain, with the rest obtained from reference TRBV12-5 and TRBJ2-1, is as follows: DARVTQTPRHKVTEMGQEVTMRCQPILGHNTVFWYRQTMMQGLELLAYFRNRAPLDDSGMPKDRFSAEMPDATLATLKIQPSEPRDSAVYFCASGLVTSRGGAGGKEYEQFFGPGTRLTVL.

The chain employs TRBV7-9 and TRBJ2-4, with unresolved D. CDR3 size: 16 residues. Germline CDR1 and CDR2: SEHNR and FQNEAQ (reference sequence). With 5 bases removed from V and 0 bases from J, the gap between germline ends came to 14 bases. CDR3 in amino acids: CASSPEAKAAKNIQYF. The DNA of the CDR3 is TGTGCCAGCAGCCCGGAAGCTAAAGCAGCCAAAAACATTCAGTACTTC.

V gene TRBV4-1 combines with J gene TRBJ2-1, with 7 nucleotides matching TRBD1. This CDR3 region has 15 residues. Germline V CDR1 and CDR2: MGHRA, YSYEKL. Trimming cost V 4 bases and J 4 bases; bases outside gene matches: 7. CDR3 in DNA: TGCGCCAGCAGCCTCGAGGGGACAGATTACAATGAGCAGTTCTTC. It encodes CASSLEGTDYNEQFF.